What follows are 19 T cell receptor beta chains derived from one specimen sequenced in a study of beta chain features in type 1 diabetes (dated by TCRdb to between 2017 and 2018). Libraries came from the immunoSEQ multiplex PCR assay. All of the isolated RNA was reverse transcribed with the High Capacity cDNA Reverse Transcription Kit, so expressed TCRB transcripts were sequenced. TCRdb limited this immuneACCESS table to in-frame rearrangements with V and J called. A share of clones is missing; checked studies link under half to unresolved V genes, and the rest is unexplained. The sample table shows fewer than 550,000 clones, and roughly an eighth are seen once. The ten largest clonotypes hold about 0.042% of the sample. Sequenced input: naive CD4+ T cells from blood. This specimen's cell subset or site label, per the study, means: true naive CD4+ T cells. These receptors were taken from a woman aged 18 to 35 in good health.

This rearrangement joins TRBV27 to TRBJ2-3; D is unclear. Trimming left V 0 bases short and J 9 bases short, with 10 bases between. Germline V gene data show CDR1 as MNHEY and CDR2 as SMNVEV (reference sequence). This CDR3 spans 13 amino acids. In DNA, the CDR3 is TGTGCCAGCAGTTTATCCGAGTTGGGCACGCAGTATTTT. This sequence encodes CASSLSELGTQYF.

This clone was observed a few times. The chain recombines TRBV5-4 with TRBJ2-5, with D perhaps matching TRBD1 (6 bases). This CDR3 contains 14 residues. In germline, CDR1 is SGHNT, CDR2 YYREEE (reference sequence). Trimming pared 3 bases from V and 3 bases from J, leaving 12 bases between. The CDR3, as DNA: TGTGCCAGCAGCTCCGGGACAAATAAAGAGACCCAGTACTTC. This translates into CASSSGTNKETQYF.

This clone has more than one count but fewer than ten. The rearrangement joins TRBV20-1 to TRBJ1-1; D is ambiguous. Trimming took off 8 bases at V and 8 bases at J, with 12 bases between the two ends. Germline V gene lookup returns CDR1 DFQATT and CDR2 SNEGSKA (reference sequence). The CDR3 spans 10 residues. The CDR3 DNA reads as TGCAGTCCTCCGGCACAGGAAGCTTTCTTT. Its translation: CSPPAQEAFF.

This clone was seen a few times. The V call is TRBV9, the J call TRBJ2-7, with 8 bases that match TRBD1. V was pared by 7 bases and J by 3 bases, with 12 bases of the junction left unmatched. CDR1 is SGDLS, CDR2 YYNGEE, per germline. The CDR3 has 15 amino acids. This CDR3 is CASERTGTGDYEQYV. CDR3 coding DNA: TGTGCCAGCGAAAGAACCGGGACAGGAGACTACGAGCAGTACGTC.

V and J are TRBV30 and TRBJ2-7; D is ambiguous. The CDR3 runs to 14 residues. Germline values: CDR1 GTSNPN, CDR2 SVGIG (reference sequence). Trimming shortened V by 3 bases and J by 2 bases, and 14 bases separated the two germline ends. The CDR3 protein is CAWSAPVNTYEQYF. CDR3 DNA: TGTGCCTGGAGCGCGCCGGTAAATACCTACGAGCAGTACTTC.

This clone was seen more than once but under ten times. The CDR3 reads CASSIRPGTGYEQYF. In DNA, the CDR3 is TGTGCCAGTAGTATCCGGCCCGGGACAGGCTACGAGCAGTACTTC. This chain connects TRBV19 to TRBJ2-7, with 8 bases matching TRBD1. The CDR3 length is 15 residues. The V gene end was trimmed by 3 bases and the J gene end by 3 bases; junction bases not matched to a gene: 7. From germline, CDR1 is LNHDA and CDR2 SQIVND (reference sequence).

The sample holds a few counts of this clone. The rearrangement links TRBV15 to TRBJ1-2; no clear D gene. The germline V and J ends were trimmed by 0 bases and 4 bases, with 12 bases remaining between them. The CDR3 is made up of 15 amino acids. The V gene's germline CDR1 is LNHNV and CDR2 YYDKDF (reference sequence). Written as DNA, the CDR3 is TGTGCCACCAGCAGAGATCGCCGGACGGGCTATGGCTACACCTTC. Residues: CATSRDRRTGYGYTF.

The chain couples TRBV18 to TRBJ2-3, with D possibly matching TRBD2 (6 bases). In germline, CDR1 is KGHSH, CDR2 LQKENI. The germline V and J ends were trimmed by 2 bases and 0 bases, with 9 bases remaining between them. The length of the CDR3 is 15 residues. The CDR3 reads CASSPGRMSTDTQYF. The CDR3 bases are TGTGCCAGCTCACCAGGGAGGATGAGCACAGATACGCAGTATTTT.

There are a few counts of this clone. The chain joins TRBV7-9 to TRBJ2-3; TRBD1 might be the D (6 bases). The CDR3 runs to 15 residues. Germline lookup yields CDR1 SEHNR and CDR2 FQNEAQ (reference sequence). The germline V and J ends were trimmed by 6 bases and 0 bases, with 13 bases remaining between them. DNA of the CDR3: TGTGCCAGCAGTCAACAGGGAAGGAGCACAGATACGCAGTATTTT. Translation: CASSQQGRSTDTQYF.

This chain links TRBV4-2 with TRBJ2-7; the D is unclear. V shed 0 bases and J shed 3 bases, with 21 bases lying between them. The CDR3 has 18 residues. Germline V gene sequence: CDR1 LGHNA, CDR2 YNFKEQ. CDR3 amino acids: CASSQDLPTVTIHYEQYF. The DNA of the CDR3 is TGTGCCAGCAGCCAAGACCTTCCAACTGTCACTATTCACTACGAGCAGTACTTC.

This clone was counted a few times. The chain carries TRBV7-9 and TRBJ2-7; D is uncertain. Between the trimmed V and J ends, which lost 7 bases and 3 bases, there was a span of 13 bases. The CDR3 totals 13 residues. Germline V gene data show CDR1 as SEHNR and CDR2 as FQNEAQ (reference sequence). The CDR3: CASTVELGYEQYF. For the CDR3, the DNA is TGTGCCAGCACTGTGGAGCTCGGCTACGAGCAGTACTTC. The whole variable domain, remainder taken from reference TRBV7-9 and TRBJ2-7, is DTGVSQNPRHKITKRGQNVTFRCDPISEHNRLYWYRQTLGQGPEFLTYFQNEAQLEKSRLLSDRFSAERPKGSFSTLEIQRTEQGDSAMYLCASTVELGYEQYFGPGTRLTVT.

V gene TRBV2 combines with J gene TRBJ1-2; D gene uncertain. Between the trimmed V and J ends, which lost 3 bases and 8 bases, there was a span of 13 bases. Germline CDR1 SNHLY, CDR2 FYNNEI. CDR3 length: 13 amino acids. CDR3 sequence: CASSDGGFYGYTF. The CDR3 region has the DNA TGTGCCAGCAGTGACGGCGGGTTTTACGGCTACACCTTC.

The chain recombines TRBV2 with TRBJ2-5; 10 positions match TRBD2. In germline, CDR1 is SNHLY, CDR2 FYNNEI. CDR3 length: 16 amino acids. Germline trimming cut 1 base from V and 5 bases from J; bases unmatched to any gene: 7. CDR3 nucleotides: TGTGCCAGCAGTGAAGGGAGCGGGGGGGCCCGGGAGACCCAGTACTTC. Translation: CASSEGSGGARETQYF.

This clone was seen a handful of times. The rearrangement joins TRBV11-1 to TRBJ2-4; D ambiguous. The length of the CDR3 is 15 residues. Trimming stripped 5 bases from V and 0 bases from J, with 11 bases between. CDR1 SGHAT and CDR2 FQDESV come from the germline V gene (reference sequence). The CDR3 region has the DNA TGTGCCAGCAGCCAGGACGGGTTAGCCAAAAACATTCAGTACTTC. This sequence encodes CASSQDGLAKNIQYF.

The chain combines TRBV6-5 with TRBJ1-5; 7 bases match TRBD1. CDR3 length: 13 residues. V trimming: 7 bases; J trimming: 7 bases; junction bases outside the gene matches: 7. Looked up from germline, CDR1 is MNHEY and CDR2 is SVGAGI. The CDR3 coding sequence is TGTGCCAGCAAGAGGGACAGTTTGCAGCCCCAGCATTTT. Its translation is CASKRDSLQPQHF.

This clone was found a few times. The CDR3 region has the DNA TGCGCCAGCAGCTCCGGGACTAGTAGGGAGACCCAGTACTTC. It specifies CASSSGTSRETQYF. The chain is built from TRBV5-1 and TRBJ2-5; 8 bases fit TRBD2. Trimming took 3 bases from V and 5 from J; bases not matched to a gene: 6. The germline V gene encodes CDR1 SGHRS and CDR2 YFSETQ. The CDR3 runs to 14 residues.

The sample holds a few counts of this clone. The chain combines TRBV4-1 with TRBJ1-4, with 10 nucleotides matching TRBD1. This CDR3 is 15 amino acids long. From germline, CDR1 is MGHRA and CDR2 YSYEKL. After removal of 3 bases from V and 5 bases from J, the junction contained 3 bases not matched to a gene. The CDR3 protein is CASSHPGQGNEKLFF. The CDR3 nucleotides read TGCGCCAGCAGCCACCCGGGACAGGGGAATGAAAAACTGTTTTTT.

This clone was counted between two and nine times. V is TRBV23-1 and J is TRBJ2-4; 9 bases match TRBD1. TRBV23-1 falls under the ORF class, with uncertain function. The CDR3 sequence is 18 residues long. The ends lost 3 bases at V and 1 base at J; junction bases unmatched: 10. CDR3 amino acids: CASSHRDRVGRAKNIQYF. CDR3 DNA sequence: TGCGCCAGCAGTCATCGGGACAGGGTTGGTAGGGCCAAAAACATTCAGTACTTC.

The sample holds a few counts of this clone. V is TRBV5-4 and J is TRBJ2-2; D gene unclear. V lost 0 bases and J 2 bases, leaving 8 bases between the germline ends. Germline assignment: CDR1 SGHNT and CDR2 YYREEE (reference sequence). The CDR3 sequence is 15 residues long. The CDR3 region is CASSLGQVNTGELFF. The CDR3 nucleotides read TGTGCCAGCAGCTTGGGTCAGGTTAACACCGGGGAGCTGTTTTTT.